The T cell receptor beta chain under discussion was sequenced for a study of cytomegalovirus exposure and HLA in healthy donors. Study-wide results and caveats: Published work reported that the classifier diagnosed cytomegalovirus status with high specificity and sensitivity. Later analysis associated a missense DCLRE1C variant with TCR beta V- and J-gene trimming.

Comments on this clone: Its antigen is undetermined.

Donors counted as nominally healthy when sampled, yet unrecorded immune exposures were likely. V dropped 6 bases and J dropped 1; count of bases not matched to a gene: 19. The CDR3 sequence is 19 residues long. Germline loops: CDR1 SGHTA, CDR2 FQGNSA. PCR was performed using 60 Vbeta and 13 Jbeta primers. Libraries were prepared by immunoSEQ multiplex PCR; TCRdb keeps only in-frame clonotypes and omits some of them. The top ten hold less than 2% of the sample, which has under 200,000 clones, around 82% seen once. The receptor was derived from a man between 35 and 55 years old in good health and CMV-seropositive. Sequenced input: PBMCs. V gene TRBV7-2 combines with J gene TRBJ1-1, with 8 nucleotides matching TRBD1. This CDR3 reads CASSHIPLSGGSPNTEAFF. In nucleotides, the CDR3 is TGTGCCAGCAGTCATATCCCCCTGTCAGGGGGCTCACCGAACACTGAAGCTTTCTTT.